This is a list of T cell receptor beta chains from one sample in a study of memory CD4+ T cells and cytomegalovirus serostatus. Assay used: immunoSEQ multiplex PCR; TCRdb lists only in-frame clones, some missing. Of about 92,000 clones in the sample, 80% are singletons; the top ten hold 3.6%. The sample taken for sequencing was memory CD4+ T cells from blood. The receptor source for this set is an adult in good health and CMV-seropositive. CDR3s include the opening cysteine and the closing phenylalanine or tryptophan. A D gene is named only where the DNA matches it firmly. Rows give clone size only sometimes, using once, few, many, or a class for an expanded clone.

j_call clone_size d_call v_call cdr3_nt cdr3_aa
TRBJ2-2 once TRBD2 TRBV27 TGTGCCAGCAGTTTATCGGCTAGCGGGAACACCGGGGAGCTGTTTTTT CASSLSASGNTGELFF
TRBJ2-5 - TRBD2 TRBV5-4 TGTGCCAGCAGCTTAGCGGGAGTGGGGGAGACCCAGTACTTC CASSLAGVGETQYF
TRBJ2-6 - - TRBV5-4 TGTGCCAGCAGCCCAGGGGGGCCTAGCTCTGGGGCCAACGTCCTGACTTTC CASSPGGPSSGANVLTF
TRBJ2-1 - - TRBV11-3 TGTGCCAGCAGCTTAGATAGCATCTCCTACAATGAGCAGTTCTTC CASSLDSISYNEQFF
TRBJ2-2 - - TRBV6-1 TGTGCCAGCAGATCTTCCGGGGCTACCGGGGAGCTGTTTTTT CASRSSGATGELFF
TRBJ2-5 - TRBD2 TRBV7-2 TGTGCCAGCAGTTTTAGCGGGAGGGGTCTTATAGAGACCCAGTACTTC CASSFSGRGLIETQYF
TRBJ2-7 few - TRBV28 TGTGCCAGCACTTATGGATACGAGCAGTACTTC CASTYGYEQYF
TRBJ2-3 - - TRBV6-5 TGTGCCAGCAGTTACTCGATTAGATTGGATACGCAGTATTTT CASSYSIRLDTQYF
TRBJ2-3 - - TRBV30 TGTGCCTGGAGTGCAGACAGCGGACTCGACTCCACAGATACGCAGTATTTT CAWSADSGLDSTDTQYF
TRBJ1-2 - - TRBV28 TGTGCCAGCAGCCGGTGGGGGTATGGCTACACCTTC CASSRWGYGYTF
TRBJ1-2 - - TRBV11-2 TGTGCCAGCAGCTTAGGTGACTATGGCTACACCTTC CASSLGDYGYTF
TRBJ2-5 - TRBD2 TRBV29-1 TGCAGCGTTAAGCGGGAGGCAGAGACCCAGTACTTC CSVKREAETQYF
TRBJ1-2 - - TRBV6-1 TGTGCCAGCGGGACGTTGTCCACAGGGTACTATGGCTACACCTTC CASGTLSTGYYGYTF
TRBJ2-2 - - TRBV19 TGTGCCAGTAGTGAGGGGGGGCGCGAAGTCGGGGAGCTGTTTTTT CASSEGGREVGELFF
TRBJ2-7 - - TRBV5-6 TGTGCCAGCAGCCCCGGACAGTTTTACGAGCAGTACTTC CASSPGQFYEQYF
TRBJ2-7 - TRBD1 TRBV5-1 TGCGCCAGCAGCGCGGGACAGGGTAGTCAAGGCTCCTACGAGCAGTACTTC CASSAGQGSQGSYEQYF
TRBJ1-6 - - TRBV2 TGTGCCAGCAGTGAAGAGGCAGGAGGGAATTCACCCCTCCACTTT CASSEEAGGNSPLHF
TRBJ1-2 - TRBD1 TRBV27 TGTGCCAGCAGTTCGGGACAGGGTTTATGGGGCTACACCTTC CASSSGQGLWGYTF
TRBJ1-1 - - TRBV4-2 TGTGCCAGCAGCCAAGGGTCTAACCCCCCTGAAGCTTTCTTT CASSQGSNPPEAFF
TRBJ2-3 - - TRBV6-1 TGTGCCAGCAGGGACAGCCATACGCAGTATTTT CASRDSHTQYF
TRBJ2-3 - - TRBV30 TGTGCCTGGAGTGTAGGTACAGATACGCAGTATTTT CAWSVGTDTQYF
TRBJ2-3 - - TRBV5-1 TGCGCCAGCAGCCATCTAAGCGGGAGCACAGATACGCAGTATTTT CASSHLSGSTDTQYF
TRBJ2-7 - TRBD2 TRBV18 TGTGCCAGCTCACCCCCGGGACTAGCGGGAGAGGAGCAGTACTTC CASSPPGLAGEEQYF